This T cell receptor beta chain appears in the sequencing data of a study of T cells in Graves' hyperthyroidism and ophthalmopathy. This clonotype was counted many times. TCR beta CDR3 regions were amplified from RNA. The TCR CDR3 was amplified in a first-round RT-PCR using the HTBI primer set. One entry per CDR3 protein results from TCRdb running MiXCR on the multiplex PCR reads. The table records a few hundred thousand distinct CDR3 sequences, about a fifth of them present only once. J was trimmed by 3 bases and V by 6 bases; bases with no gene match: 11. This CDR3 contains 16 residues. The germline V gene has CDR1 KGHSH and CDR2 LQKENI.

The TCR comes from a woman under 30 with Graves' hyperthyroidism. Material: blood. The chain joins TRBV18 to TRBJ2-4, with 7 bases identical to TRBD1. This CDR3 is CASSQLQGLFKNIQYF. DNA of the CDR3: TGTGCCAGCTCGCAGTTACAGGGGTTGTTCAAAAACATTCAGTACTTC.